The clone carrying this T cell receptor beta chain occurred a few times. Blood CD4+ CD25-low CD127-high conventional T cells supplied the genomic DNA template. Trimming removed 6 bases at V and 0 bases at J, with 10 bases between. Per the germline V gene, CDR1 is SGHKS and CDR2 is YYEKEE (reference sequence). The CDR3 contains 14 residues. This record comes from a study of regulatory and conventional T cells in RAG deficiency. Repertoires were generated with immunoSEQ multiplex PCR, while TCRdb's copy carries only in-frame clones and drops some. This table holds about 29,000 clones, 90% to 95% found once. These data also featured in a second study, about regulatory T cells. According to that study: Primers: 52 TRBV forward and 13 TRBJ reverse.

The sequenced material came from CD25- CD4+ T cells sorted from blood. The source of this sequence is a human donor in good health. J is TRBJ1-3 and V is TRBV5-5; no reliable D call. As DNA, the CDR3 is TGTGCCAGCACCTTCGGACTCTCTGGAAACACCATATATTTT. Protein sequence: CASTFGLSGNTIYF. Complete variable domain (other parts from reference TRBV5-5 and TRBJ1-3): DAGVTQSPTHLIKTRGQQVTLRCSPISGHKSVSWYQQVLGQGPQFIFQYYEKEERGRGNFPDRFSARQFPNYSSELNVNALLLGDSALYLCASTFGLSGNTIYFGEGSWLTVV.